The entry that follows covers one T cell receptor beta chain sequence. The data belong to a study of blood T cell repertoires in COVID-19. In the study overall: Spain, Italy and the United States supplied samples that represented acute and convalescent COVID-19.

This CDR3 is 15 amino acids long. The V gene's germline CDR1 is SGHVS and CDR2 FQNEAQ. V lost 7 bases, J lost 3 bases, and 18 bases lay in between. Data came from immunoSEQ multiplex PCR; TCRdb stores just in-frame clones and leaves some out. The repertoire holds about 100,000 clones, with about 87% as singletons. One Seattle source followed patients from active infection through their disease course. This receptor was obtained from a human donor with COVID-19, enrolled during active disease. The donor label of this sample is uncertain. Specimen: peripheral blood. The chain employs TRBV7-8 and TRBJ1-2; D remains ambiguous. CDR3 region: CASTTARVTDYGYTF. CDR3 DNA: TGTGCCAGCACCACCGCGAGGGTTACTGACTATGGCTACACCTTC.